This section outlines one T cell receptor (beta chain) sequence together with its context. Antigen unknown. Noted treatment: around 19 received Ad26.COV2.S at low or high dose, single or two shots; five or six received placebo; per-sample allocation not given. Repertoires come from day 63 after the first vaccine or placebo injection. An adult of 18-55 years in Boston served as donor. This sample stems from a study of Ad26.COV2.S vaccination and SARS-CoV-2 variants. Study in general: Donor allocation was to the COV1001 Ad26.COV2.S trial arm.

Broader study findings: Spike-specific TCR breadth in vaccine recipients exceeded that seen in placebo recipients. Spike-specific responses of CD8+ and CD4+ T cells were reported to display substantial breadth after vaccination.

Germline values: CDR1 SGHAT, CDR2 FQNNGV. After removal of 5 bases from V and 5 bases from J, the junction contained 10 bases not matched to a gene. The CDR3 has 15 amino acids. Produced via immunoSEQ multiplex PCR; TCRdb's table is partial and in-frame only. The sample lists a few hundred thousand clones, over 75% seen once, with around 3.6% in the top ten. The sample in question was peripheral blood, obtained in a trial of Ad26.COV2.S vaccine versus placebo. The V call is TRBV11-2, the J call TRBJ2-5, with 8 positions matching TRBD1. The clonotype comes from a person between 18 and 65 years old who received the Ad26.COV2.S COVID-19 vaccine or a placebo. The CDR3 spells CASSLRTGPRETQYF. For the CDR3, the DNA is TGTGCCAGCAGCCTGAGGACAGGGCCGCGGGAGACCCAGTACTTC.